This TCR beta chain derives from a study of blood T cell repertoires in COVID-19. Using immunoSEQ multiplex PCR, the repertoire was profiled, and TCRdb retains in-frame clones only, with some absent. The table includes some 270,000 clones, around 90% detected once. The CDR3 length is 13 residues. CDR1 SGDLS and CDR2 YYNGEE come from the germline V gene. V gave up 0 bases and J gave up 5 bases, with 7 bases separating them. This clonotype was obtained from a woman aged 55-70 years with COVID-19, enrolled during active disease. This rearrangement joins TRBV9 to TRBJ2-3, with unresolved D. Sequences were obtained from peripheral blood. CDR3 sequence (DNA): TGTGCCAGCAGCGTAGGACAAAAAGATACGCAGTATTTT. Its protein is CASSVGQKDTQYF.